This record covers a single T cell receptor beta chain. Its matching antigen is unknown. The CDR3 is made up of 12 amino acids. With V trimmed by 5 bases and J by 10 bases, 4 bases remained unmatched. CDR1 is LGHNT, CDR2 FRNRAP, per germline. The data originate from a study of T cell repertoires in cytomegalovirus infection. Whole-study context: Both recently identified HLA-C-restricted and well-studied HLA-B-restricted CMV epitopes were used in the study. Both CMV infection and a matching HLA type were indicated by public TCR beta signatures. Whole-study findings and limits: HLA-C-restricted CMV clonotypes gave the most frequent clonotype in two of eight donors. The study identified carriers of CMV plus the relevant HLA from cumulative public TCR beta family frequency.

MiXCR, applied by TCRdb to the reads, yields one record per CDR3 protein. Of about half a million distinct CDR3 sequences in the sample, 30% to 40% were seen once. The chain combines TRBV12-5 with TRBJ2-1; 8 nucleotides align to TRBD2. The sequenced sample was cultured PBMCs, obtained from culture after CMV antigen stimulation. The receptor was derived from a human donor in good health (CMV status not recorded). Some clones in this sample may be carry-over from other donors' samples. The DNA for the CDR3 is TGTGCTAGTGGTGCCCCGGGGGGGGAGCAGTTCTTC. Translating it yields CASGAPGGEQFF.